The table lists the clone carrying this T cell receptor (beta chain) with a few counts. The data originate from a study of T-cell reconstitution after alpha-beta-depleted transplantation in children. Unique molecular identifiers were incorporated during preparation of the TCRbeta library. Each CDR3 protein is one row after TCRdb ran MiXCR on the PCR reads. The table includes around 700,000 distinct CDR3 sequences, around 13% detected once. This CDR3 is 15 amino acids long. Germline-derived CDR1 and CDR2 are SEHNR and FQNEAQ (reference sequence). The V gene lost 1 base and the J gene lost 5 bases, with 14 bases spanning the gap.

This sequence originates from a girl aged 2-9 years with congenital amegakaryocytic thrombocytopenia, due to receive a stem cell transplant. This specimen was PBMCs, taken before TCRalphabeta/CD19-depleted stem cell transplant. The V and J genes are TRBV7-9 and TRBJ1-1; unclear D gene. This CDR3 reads CASSLDWQPLTEAFF. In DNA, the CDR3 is TGTGCCAGCAGCTTAGATTGGCAGCCCTTGACTGAAGCTTTCTTT.